The 10 T cell receptor beta chains listed next were all sequenced from one sample in a study of blood T cells in healthy people across ages. Sample-barcoded 5' priming and a J-beta primer mix drove a second PCR of 7 to 11 cycles. TCRdb ran MiXCR on the 5' RACE reads and lists one entry per CDR3 protein. This table holds about 840,000 distinct CDR3 sequences, approximately 32% found once. The same data also went into a second study, on T cells of mothers and their children.

Sequencing input: blood. Receptors were obtained from a woman between 40 and 55 years old in good health.

This clonotype has a handful of counts. The J gene is TRBJ2-3, the V gene TRBV28; D uncertain. Trimming took off 8 bases at V and 0 bases at J, with 9 bases between the two ends. The CDR3 covers 13 residues. Germline CDR1 reads MDHEN; CDR2 reads SYDVKM. In DNA form, the CDR3 reads TGTGCCAGCGGACCCCAAAGCACAGATACGCAGTATTTT. Residues: CASGPQSTDTQYF.

This clonotype was counted ten times or more. V usage is TRBV5-4 and J usage is TRBJ2-5, with a tentative D call TRBD1 (6 bases). The CDR3 extends over 14 amino acids. Germline lookup yields CDR1 SGHNT and CDR2 YYREEE (reference sequence). V was shortened by 1 base and J by 5 bases, with 12 bases between the two germline ends. CDR3 sequence (DNA): TGTGCCAGCAGCTTGACAGGGCCGGGGGAGACCCAGTACTTC. It translates to CASSLTGPGETQYF.

The chain couples TRBV20-1 to TRBJ1-5, with D tentatively TRBD1 (6 bases). Trimming cost V 2 bases and J 4 bases, with 21 bases left between them. The CDR3 length is 17 residues. In germline, CDR1 is DFQATT, CDR2 SNEGSKA (reference sequence). The CDR3 sequence: CSARNLQGTDSNQPQHF. The CDR3 DNA sequence: TGCAGTGCTAGAAACCTTCAGGGGACCGATAGTAATCAGCCCCAGCATTTT.

This clonotype was recorded many times. The chain uses TRBV2 and TRBJ2-5, with D maybe TRBD1 (6 bases). This CDR3 is 14 amino acids long. The germline V gene has CDR1 SNHLY and CDR2 FYNNEI. Trimming took off 1 base at V and 5 bases at J, with 11 bases between the two ends. CDR3 sequence reads: CASSEGTARETQYF. The CDR3 bases are TGTGCCAGCAGTGAAGGGACAGCCAGGGAGACCCAGTACTTC.

This clonotype was counted ten times or more. The chain uses TRBV24-1 and TRBJ2-5; 10 nucleotides align to TRBD1. The CDR3 is 18 residues long. The germline V gene encodes CDR1 KGHDR and CDR2 SFDVKD. V trimming: 4 bases; J trimming: 1 base; junction bases outside the gene matches: 11. CDR3 sequence: CATSDPKHWDRGQETQYF. CDR3 bases: TGTGCCACCAGTGACCCCAAACATTGGGACAGGGGCCAAGAGACCCAGTACTTC.

The J gene is TRBJ2-5, the V gene TRBV5-1; D remains unclear. V lost 4 bases to trimming and J lost 1 base, with 11 bases between them. The CDR3 spans 14 residues. Germline CDR1 reads SGHRS; CDR2 reads YFSETQ. CDR3 in DNA: TGCGCCAGCAGCCCTGGTACCCCCCAAGAGACCCAGTACTTC. This encodes CASSPGTPQETQYF.

This clonotype appeared a single time. This chain connects TRBV6-1 to TRBJ1-1; 7 nucleotides match TRBD1. Losses at the gene ends were 3 bases for V and 6 bases for J; bases not matched to a gene: 10. The CDR3 length is 15 residues. Germline values: CDR1 MNHNS, CDR2 SASEGT. The CDR3 nucleotides are TGTGCCAGCAGTGACCGGGCCGAGGGGGCCCCTGAAGCTTTCTTT. Translating it yields CASSDRAEGAPEAFF.

Note on this clonotype: A read error may produce the germline difference seen at one junction end. The chain is built from TRBV12-3 or TRBV12-4 and TRBJ2-7; 9 bases align to TRBD1. This CDR3 has 15 residues. The CDR3 sequence is CTSSLGGQGSYEQYF. The CDR3, as DNA: TGTACCAGCAGTTTAGGTGGACAGGGGTCCTACGAGCAGTACTTC.

The chain is built from TRBV30 and TRBJ1-1; the match to TRBD1 covers 7 bases. J lost 1 base, V lost 5 bases, and 4 bases had no gene match. Germline values: CDR1 GTSNPN, CDR2 SVGIG (reference sequence). There are 13 residues in the CDR3. The CDR3 sequence: CAWGGQSNTEAFF. CDR3 nucleotide sequence: TGTGCCTGGGGGGGACAGTCGAACACTGAAGCTTTCTTT.

CDR3 protein: CATTGSPYNEQYF. CDR3 sequence (DNA): TGTGCCACCACAGGCAGTCCTTACAATGAGCAGTACTTC. The chain carries TRBV7-8 and TRBJ2-1; D is possibly TRBD1 (5 bases). The tail of the sequence fits TRBJ2-7 better, so the J call may be wrong. CDR1 and CDR2 from the germline V gene are SGHVS and FQNEAQ. The CDR3 spans 13 residues.